Below, 20 T cell receptor beta chains from the same sample are listed, as sequenced in a study of cytomegalovirus exposure and HLA in healthy donors. PCR was performed using 60 Vbeta and 13 Jbeta primers. Sequenced by immunoSEQ multiplex PCR; TCRdb stores in-frame clones only, minus some. The sample yields roughly 180,000 clones, roughly 85% seen once. Sequencing input: PBMCs. The receptors were sampled from a man aged 25-40 years in good health and CMV-seronegative.

The rearrangement uses TRBV18 and TRBJ2-5; D is uncertain. Per germline, CDR1 KGHSH and CDR2 LQKENI. V gave up 2 bases and J gave up 0 bases, with 4 bases separating them. The CDR3 contains 13 residues. CDR3 coding DNA: TGTGCCAGCTCACCAAACAACCAAGAGACCCAGTACTTC. This sequence encodes CASSPNNQETQYF.

The gene calls are TRBV6-5 and TRBJ2-2; no clear D. The V end was cut by 0 bases, the J end by 9 bases, with 8 bases between. This CDR3 comprises 13 residues. Germline CDR1 and CDR2: MNHEY and SVGAGI. The CDR3 here is CASSYSIERELFF. The CDR3 coding sequence is TGTGCCAGCAGTTACTCGATTGAGAGGGAGCTGTTTTTT.

The count of this clone is one. The gene calls are TRBV10-3 and TRBJ1-4; weak D call: TRBD1 (5 bases). The CDR3 runs to 15 residues. The V gene lost 3 bases and the J gene lost 1 base, with 9 bases spanning the gap. Germline loops: CDR1 ENHRY, CDR2 SYGVKD. This CDR3 is CAISDGGRTNEKLFF. The CDR3 region has the DNA TGTGCCATCAGTGACGGGGGAAGAACTAATGAAAAACTGTTTTTT.

This clone is a singleton in its sample. CDR3: CASSVPGLAGGKEQYF. The CDR3 DNA follows: TGTGCCAGCAGCGTACCGGGACTAGCGGGAGGGAAAGAGCAGTACTTC. This chain uses TRBV7-2 with TRBJ2-7; 16 bases match TRBD2. Germline V gene sequence: CDR1 SGHTA, CDR2 FQGNSA. The CDR3 is 16 amino acids. The trim removed 5 bases at V and 7 bases at J, leaving 8 bases unmatched.

V usage is TRBV6-5 and J usage is TRBJ2-3; TRBD1 is a possible D gene (6 bases). There are 16 residues in the CDR3. Germline V gene lookup returns CDR1 MNHEY and CDR2 SVGAGI. Trimming left V 3 bases short and J 0 bases short, with 13 bases between. This CDR3 reads CASSYGQSSSTDTQYF. CDR3 nucleotide sequence: TGTGCCAGCAGTTATGGACAGAGCTCTAGCACAGATACGCAGTATTTT.

The chain links TRBV7-9 to TRBJ2-1; tentatively, D is TRBD2 (7 bases). V dropped 4 bases and J dropped 8 bases, with 18 bases sitting between them. CDR3 length: 15 residues. Germline V lookup: CDR1 SEHNR, CDR2 FQNEAQ (reference sequence). The CDR3, as DNA: TGTGCCAGCAGCTCCCCCGGGGGGCTAGTAGATGAGCAGTTCTTC. This encodes CASSSPGGLVDEQFF.

The CDR3 protein is CASSLGWSRGRQYF. As DNA, the CDR3 is TGTGCCAGCAGCTTAGGATGGTCCAGGGGGCGACAGTACTTC. This chain links TRBV7-4 with TRBJ2-7, with 8 positions matching TRBD1. The CDR3 runs to 14 residues. Germline V gives CDR1 SGHVT, CDR2 SQSDAQ. V shed 1 base and J 10 bases; nucleotides not matched to a gene: 9. Full variable domain (missing parts from reference TRBV7-4 and TRBJ2-7): GAGVSQSPRYKVAKRGRDVALRCDSISGHVTLYWYRQTLGQGSEVLTYSQSDAQRDKSGRPSGRFSAERPERSVSTLKIQRTEQGDSAVYLCASSLGWSRGRQYFGPGTRLTVT.

CDR3 region: CASSIPGLAGSLEQFF. CDR3 DNA: TGTGCCAGCAGTATCCCGGGACTAGCGGGGTCTTTGGAGCAGTTCTTC. V and J are TRBV28 and TRBJ2-1; TRBD2 agrees at 13 bases. Germline V gene sequence: CDR1 MDHEN, CDR2 SYDVKM. The CDR3 spans 16 residues. With 5 bases clipped from V and 10 bases from J, the junction kept 11 bases outside the gene matches.

The rearrangement uses TRBV9 and TRBJ2-3; D possibly corresponds to TRBD2 (6 bases). This CDR3 is 16 amino acids long. The V gene's germline CDR1 is SGDLS and CDR2 YYNGEE. V dropped 4 bases and J dropped 2 bases, with 17 bases sitting between them. CDR3: CASSPGTSSATDTQYF. The CDR3 DNA is TGTGCCAGCAGCCCGGGTACTAGCTCAGCCACAGATACGCAGTATTTT.

This clone came up a few times. The chain links TRBV4-3 to TRBJ2-6; tentative D call: TRBD1 (5 bases). Germline V gives CDR1 LGHNA, CDR2 YSLEER. V shed 1 base and J shed 2 bases, with 12 bases lying between them. The length of the CDR3 is 17 residues. For the CDR3, the DNA is TGCGCCAGCAGCCAAGGAGACAGTACTGCTGGGGCCAACGTCCTGACTTTC. It codes for CASSQGDSTAGANVLTF.

There are a few counts of this clone. The chain links TRBV11-2 to TRBJ2-5; 7 nucleotides match TRBD2. Germline values: CDR1 SGHAT, CDR2 FQNNGV. Germline trimming cut 0 bases from V and 9 bases from J; bases unmatched to any gene: 7. The CDR3 has 14 amino acids. CDR3 nucleotide sequence: TGTGCCAGCAGCTTAGATCCGAGTGGGGGGGCCCAGTACTTC. It specifies CASSLDPSGGAQYF.

This sequence joins TRBV25-1 and TRBJ1-5; 11 bases map to TRBD1. The CDR3 covers 17 residues. Germline V CDR1 and CDR2: MGHDK, SYGVNS. V gave up 1 base and J gave up 0 bases; unmatched junction bases: 2. The CDR3 reads CASSESDRGLSNQPQHF. The CDR3 nucleotides are TGTGCCAGCAGTGAATCGGACAGGGGGCTTAGCAATCAGCCCCAGCATTTT. Full variable domain (rest looked up from reference TRBV25-1 and TRBJ1-5): EADIYQTPRYLVIGTGKKITLECSQTMGHDKMYWYQQDPGMELHLIHYSYGVNSTEKGDLSSESTVSRIRTEHFPLTLESARPSHTSQYLCASSESDRGLSNQPQHFGDGTRLSIL.

V is TRBV28 and J is TRBJ1-1; D gene ambiguous. Germline V gene data show CDR1 as MDHEN and CDR2 as SYDVKM. The CDR3 is 13 residues long. V was trimmed by 4 bases and J by 5 bases, leaving 11 bases between them. CDR3: CASSSPGTTEAFF. The CDR3 DNA follows: TGTGCCAGCAGTTCCCCGGGTACGACTGAAGCTTTCTTT.

The chain is built from TRBV5-4 and TRBJ1-2, with 12 positions matching TRBD1. J lost 5 bases, V lost 2 bases, and 10 bases had no gene match. CDR3 length equals 17 residues. The germline gives CDR1 SGHNT, CDR2 YYREEE (reference sequence). The CDR3 DNA sequence: TGTGCCAGCAGCTTAGGGGGACAGGGGGCAGGTTTTTATGGCTACACCTTC. Protein sequence: CASSLGGQGAGFYGYTF.

The rearrangement uses TRBV7-3 and TRBJ2-1; TRBD2 aligns across 12 bases. Germline V gene lookup returns CDR1 SGHTA and CDR2 FQGTGA. V shed 6 bases, J shed 7 bases, and the junction held 7 bases outside the gene matches. CDR3 length equals 15 residues. CDR3 loop: CASSPSGGAGNEQFF. The CDR3 nucleotides read TGTGCCAGCAGTCCTAGCGGGGGGGCGGGGAATGAGCAGTTCTTC.

The chain combines TRBV2 with TRBJ2-7; D is unresolved. V was shortened by 2 bases and J by 6 bases, with 5 bases between the two germline ends. The CDR3 covers 11 residues. Germline V gene lookup returns CDR1 SNHLY and CDR2 FYNNEI. The CDR3 spells CASSESREQYF. In DNA, the CDR3 is TGTGCCAGCAGTGAAAGCCGCGAGCAGTACTTC.

This chain links TRBV7-2 with TRBJ2-2; D is unclear. Trimming pared 2 bases from V and 2 bases from J, leaving 9 bases between. The germline CDR1 and CDR2 sequences are SGHTA and FQGNSA. The CDR3 is 15 amino acids. The CDR3 here is CASSLSATNTGELFF. The DNA for the CDR3 is TGTGCCAGCAGCTTATCAGCGACCAACACCGGGGAGCTGTTTTTT.

The V call is TRBV11-2, the J call TRBJ2-1; D unresolved. This CDR3 spans 14 amino acids. Trimming pared 2 bases from V and 4 bases from J, leaving 9 bases between. CDR1 and CDR2 from the germline V gene are SGHAT and FQNNGV. The CDR3 sequence: CASSLMAAYNEQFF. The CDR3 DNA follows: TGTGCCAGCAGCTTAATGGCGGCGTACAATGAGCAGTTCTTC. The complete variable domain, with remaining parts taken from reference TRBV11-2 and TRBJ2-1, reads EAGVAQSPRYKIIEKRQSVAFWCNPISGHATLYWYQQILGQGPKLLIQFQNNGVVDDSQLPKDRFSAERLKGVDSTLKIQPAKLEDSAVYLCASSLMAAYNEQFFGPGTRLTVL.

This chain connects TRBV6-1 to TRBJ1-4, with 7 bases lining up with TRBD1. Germline trimming cut 6 bases from V and 4 bases from J; bases unmatched to any gene: 8. The CDR3 spans 15 residues. Germline CDR1 MNHNS, CDR2 SASEGT. The CDR3 here is CASRGTSGGNEKLFF. Here the CDR3 DNA reads TGTGCCAGCAGAGGGACCTCAGGGGGTAATGAAAAACTGTTTTTT.

The chain recombines TRBV5-1 with TRBJ2-1, with a weak D call TRBD2 (6 bases). Germline V gene sequence: CDR1 SGHRS, CDR2 YFSETQ. V lost 0 bases and J 5 bases, leaving 9 bases between the germline ends. The CDR3 totals 14 residues. The CDR3 region is CASSLVAADNEQFF. The CDR3 coding sequence is TGCGCCAGCAGCTTGGTAGCGGCGGACAATGAGCAGTTCTTC.